The clone carrying this T cell receptor (beta chain) was counted at least ten times. What it recognizes is unknown. The sample belongs to a study of regulatory T cells in long-lasting Graves disease. Time point indicated: newly diagnosed GD, antithyroid drugs for less than 3 months. PBMC-derived RNA was used for the TCR library. Building of the TCR beta libraries involved iRepertoire HTBI primers and Arm-PCR of CDR3 regions. MiXCR, run by TCRdb on the multiplex PCR reads, gives a single entry per CDR3 protein. The sample has around 250,000 distinct CDR3 sequences; 20% to 25% are singletons. Trimming left V 0 bases short and J 1 base short, with 9 bases between. The CDR3 length is 16 residues. Germline V CDR1 and CDR2: KGHSH, LQKENI. The study, taken as a whole, reports: Thyroid tissue was not studied; only peripheral blood was. Persistent cases of Graves' showed reduced TCR diversity relative to newly diagnosed patients.

The clonotype comes from a female donor with Graves disease. This material consisted of peripheral blood mononuclear cells (PBMCs), taken at new diagnosis, from a patient treated with antithyroid drugs. The V and J genes are TRBV18 and TRBJ2-2; the D gene is possibly TRBD1 (6 bases). This CDR3 reads CASSPPPGENTGELFF. CDR3 in DNA: TGTGCCAGCTCACCACCACCAGGGGAGAACACCGGGGAGCTGTTTTTT.